The next 2 T cell receptor beta chains were all read from a single sample in a study of blood T cell repertoires in COVID-19. Using immunoSEQ multiplex PCR, the repertoire was profiled, and TCRdb retains in-frame clones only, with some absent. The sample lists 150,000 to 200,000 clones; about 88% were seen once. The sample taken for sequencing was peripheral blood. The receptors shown here come from a woman older than 75 with acute or convalescent COVID-19.

The chain combines TRBV3-1 (or the pseudogene TRBV3-2) with TRBJ1-6, with D perhaps TRBD1 (5 bases). The CDR3 has 14 amino acids. CDR1 LGHDT and CDR2 YNNKEL come from the germline V gene (reference sequence). Trimming shortened V by 5 bases and J by 5 bases, and 10 bases separated the two germline ends. Here the CDR3 DNA reads TGTGCCAGCAGCGGCGGAGGGGATAATTCACCCCTCCACTTT. Its protein product is CASSGGGDNSPLHF.

The rearrangement joins TRBV30 to TRBJ2-1, with D maybe TRBD2 (7 bases). Germline assignment: CDR1 GTSNPN and CDR2 SVGIG (reference sequence). The CDR3 runs 15 residues. The V and J ends lost 2 bases and 0 bases respectively, with 11 bases between them. CDR3 nucleotides: TGTGCCTGGAGTTGGAGGGGGGGCTCCTACAATGAGCAGTTCTTC. It translates to CAWSWRGGSYNEQFF.